This entry lists 24 T cell receptor beta chains sequenced from one sample in a study of shared clonotypes between healthy human individuals. TCRdb keeps only in-frame clones here, not all; method: immunoSEQ multiplex PCR. The repertoire holds 2 million to 3 million clones, 80% to 95% seen once, with about 0.39% in the top ten. The specimen sequenced was naive CD4+ T cells from PBMCs. Noted subset: CD45RA+ positively selected. The receptors here all came from a man aged 18 to 29 in good health. Some clones in this sample may be carry-over from other donors' samples.

The chain joins TRBV25-1 to TRBJ1-6, with D possibly matching TRBD1 (6 bases). V lost 2 bases and J lost 4, with 18 bases in between. The germline V gene has CDR1 MGHDK and CDR2 SYGVNS. This CDR3 has 18 residues. In nucleotides, the CDR3 is TGTGCCAGCAGTGAAGTTTATTGGGGGGCCCTGTATAATTCACCCCTCCACTTT. Translated, it gives CASSEVYWGALYNSPLHF.

The chain carries TRBV30 and TRBJ2-7; no reliable D call. CDR3 length: 12 residues. Germline CDR1 reads GTSNPN; CDR2 reads SVGIG (reference sequence). Trimming stripped 3 bases from V and 7 bases from J, with 13 bases between. The CDR3 region is CAWSGRLREQYF. The CDR3 DNA follows: TGTGCCTGGAGCGGACGGCTTCGGGAGCAGTACTTC.

The V call is TRBV30, the J call TRBJ1-5; no definite D call. The CDR3 loop spans 12 amino acids. The V gene lost 2 bases and the J gene lost 6 bases, with 8 bases spanning the gap. Per germline, CDR1 GTSNPN and CDR2 SVGIG (reference sequence). The CDR3 coding sequence is TGTGCCTGGAGTCGGTTGGGTCAGCCCCAGCATTTT. Amino acids: CAWSRLGQPQHF.

The rearrangement links TRBV7-9 to TRBJ1-2, with D maybe TRBD1 (5 bases). The V gene lost 0 bases and the J gene lost 5 bases, with 13 bases spanning the gap. Germline-derived CDR1 and CDR2 are SEHNR and FQNEAQ (reference sequence). The CDR3 has 15 residues. CDR3 in DNA: TGTGCCAGCAGCTTAGCGCTGGCAGGGAGGTATGGCTACACCTTC. The encoded protein is CASSLALAGRYGYTF.

This clone occurred a few times. J is TRBJ1-5 and V is TRBV5-8; D unresolved. Per the germline V gene, CDR1 is SGHTS and CDR2 is YDEGEE. V was trimmed by 2 bases and J by 1 base, leaving 10 bases between them. The CDR3 has 15 residues. In DNA form, the CDR3 reads TGTGCCAGCAGCTTTGAGGGTTTCAGCAATCAGCCCCAGCATTTT. This codes for CASSFEGFSNQPQHF.

Only one count was recorded for this clone. CDR3 DNA: TGTGCCAGCAGTTGGTCGCTGAATGAAAAACTGTTTTTT. It translates to CASSWSLNEKLFF. V gene TRBV5-5 combines with J gene TRBJ1-4; no firm D call. The CDR3 spans 13 residues. Germline CDR1 reads SGHKS; CDR2 reads YYEKEE (reference sequence). V was trimmed by 5 bases and J by 5 bases, leaving 10 bases between them. Full variable domain (outside the CDR3, taken from reference TRBV5-5 and TRBJ1-4): DAGVTQSPTHLIKTRGQQVTLRCSPISGHKSVSWYQQVLGQGPQFIFQYYEKEERGRGNFPDRFSARQFPNYSSELNVNALLLGDSALYLCASSWSLNEKLFFGSGTQLSVL.

Worth noting for this clone: The sample holds other DNA sequences that translate to the same CDR3. This chain uses TRBV28 with TRBJ1-2; 8 nucleotides align to TRBD1. This CDR3 spans 14 amino acids. Looked up from germline, CDR1 is MDHEN and CDR2 is SYDVKM. V lost 6 bases, J lost 2 bases, and 5 bases stayed unmatched. CDR3 in DNA: TGTGCCAGCAGCTGGACAGGGATAAACTATGGCTACACCTTC. It translates to CASSWTGINYGYTF.

A single count supports this clone. Other DNA variants within this sample encode the same CDR3. The CDR3 loop is CASSPSLNTEAFF. The CDR3 region has the DNA TGTGCCAGCTCACCCAGTTTGAACACTGAAGCTTTCTTT. V usage is TRBV18 and J usage is TRBJ1-1; no firm D call. This CDR3 is 13 amino acids long. In germline, CDR1 is KGHSH, CDR2 LQKENI. V dropped 3 bases and J dropped 0 bases, with 5 bases sitting between them.

The chain uses TRBV6-5 and TRBJ1-6, with D uncertain. V lost 2 bases, J lost 9 bases, and 17 bases lay in between. Germline lookup yields CDR1 MNHEY and CDR2 SVGAGI. This CDR3 is 16 amino acids long. CDR3 DNA: TGTGCCAGCAGTTACACAAGAGGAGGGTCGCCTTCACCCCTCCACTTT. This encodes CASSYTRGGSPSPLHF.

The genes are TRBV6-1 and TRBJ1-1; no reliable D call. The CDR3 spans 15 residues. Germline-derived CDR1 and CDR2 are MNHNS and SASEGT. V dropped 2 bases and J dropped 0 bases, with 10 bases sitting between them. Written as DNA, the CDR3 is TGTGCCAGCAGTGAACTTTTGAGGATGAACACTGAAGCTTTCTTT. This sequence encodes CASSELLRMNTEAFF.

This clone was detected only once. The chain couples TRBV10-3 to TRBJ2-2; 10 positions agree with TRBD1. With 2 bases clipped from V and 6 bases from J, the junction kept 6 bases outside the gene matches. The CDR3 extends over 16 amino acids. Germline V CDR1 and CDR2: ENHRY, SYGVKD. The CDR3 is CAISETGQGIPGELFF. CDR3 coding DNA: TGTGCCATCAGTGAGACGGGACAGGGGATCCCCGGGGAGCTGTTTTTT.

This sequence joins TRBV6-6 and TRBJ2-6, with a weak D call TRBD2 (5 bases). V lost 2 bases to trimming and J lost 4 bases, with 9 bases between them. CDR1 and CDR2 from the germline V gene are MNHNY and SVGAGI (reference sequence). The CDR3 spans 15 residues. CDR3 DNA: TGTGCCAGCAGTTACGGACTGGGGGGGGCCAACGTCCTGACTTTC. It specifies CASSYGLGGANVLTF.

The genes are TRBV9 and TRBJ2-2; no definite D call. V gave up 0 bases and J gave up 6 bases, with 9 bases separating them. The germline gives CDR1 SGDLS, CDR2 YYNGEE. This CDR3 is 14 amino acids long. The CDR3 region is CASSVEPMAGELFF. The CDR3 bases are TGTGCCAGCAGCGTAGAACCGATGGCCGGGGAGCTGTTTTTT.

The chain is built from TRBV5-4 and TRBJ2-1, with D tentatively TRBD2 (5 bases). The CDR3 spans 12 residues. The V end lost 1 base, the J end lost 9 bases, and 8 bases lay between the germline ends. The germline CDR1 and CDR2 sequences are SGHNT and YYREEE (reference sequence). The CDR3 loop is CASSLYRGEQFF. The DNA for the CDR3 is TGTGCCAGCAGCTTGTACCGGGGTGAGCAGTTCTTC.

V is TRBV10-3 and J is TRBJ2-5; 11 bases match TRBD1. V lost 5 bases and J lost 5; bases outside the gene matches: 4. This CDR3 spans 14 amino acids. CDR1 is ENHRY and CDR2 is SYGVKD in the germline V gene. The CDR3 here is CAISRGQGGETQYF. CDR3 nucleotides: TGTGCCATCAGTAGGGGACAGGGGGGGGAGACCCAGTACTTC.

This clone was seen just once. The chain is built from TRBV21-1 and TRBJ2-7; TRBD1 is the table's D call and was not checked against the DNA. TRBV21-1 is listed as a pseudogene. This CDR3 has 15 amino acids. The CDR3: CASSIPDRVGYEQYF. The CDR3 coding sequence is TGTGCCAGCAGCATCCCCGACAGGGTCGGGTACGAGCAGTACTTC.

The V gene is TRBV2, the J gene TRBJ1-1, with D hard to call. The V and J ends lost 4 bases and 5 bases respectively, with 11 bases between them. This CDR3 is built from 13 residues. Germline CDR1 reads SNHLY; CDR2 reads FYNNEI. CDR3 sequence reads: CASSAAPGTEAFF. CDR3 coding DNA: TGTGCCAGCAGTGCGGCCCCTGGGACTGAAGCTTTCTTT. Filled out from reference TRBV2 and TRBJ1-1, the complete variable domain reads EPEVTQTPSHQVTQMGQEVILRCVPISNHLYFYWYRQILGQKVEFLVSFYNNEISEKSEIFDDQFSVERPDGSNFTLKIRSTKLEDSAMYFCASSAAPGTEAFFGQGTRLTVV.

The J gene is TRBJ2-2, the V gene TRBV5-1; TRBD1 agrees at 11 bases. The germline V gene has CDR1 SGHRS and CDR2 YFSETQ. The CDR3 runs 17 residues. J was trimmed by 4 bases and V by 0 bases; bases with no gene match: 5. The CDR3 is CASSLGTGTGGTGELFF. CDR3 nucleotides: TGCGCCAGCAGCTTGGGAACCGGGACAGGGGGCACCGGGGAGCTGTTTTTT.

As regards this clone: The identical CDR3 is also encoded by other nucleotide sequences in the sample. The chain couples TRBV28 to TRBJ2-7, with D tentatively TRBD1 or TRBD2 (5 bases each). CDR3 length: 15 residues. CDR1 and CDR2 from the germline V gene are MDHEN and SYDVKM. The V end was cut by 3 bases, the J end by 6 bases, with 18 bases between. CDR3 DNA: TGTGCCAGCAGTTTCATCGGACAAGGCGCGGGCGAGCAGTACTTC. Protein sequence: CASSFIGQGAGEQYF.

V gene TRBV29-1 combines with J gene TRBJ2-5; D remains ambiguous. The better agreement between TRBJ2-7 and the DNA end casts doubt on the J call. Germline V lookup: CDR1 SQVTM, CDR2 ANQGSEA. CDR3 size: 11 residues. The CDR3 loop reads CSVEDSYEQYF. For the CDR3, the DNA is TGCAGCGTTGAGGATAGTTACGAGCAGTACTTC.

J is TRBJ2-7 and V is TRBV9, with 12 bases identical to TRBD1. The CDR3 has 15 amino acids. The junction had 8 bases not matched to a gene; V was cut back by 4 bases and J by 6 bases. Germline CDR1 and CDR2: SGDLS and YYNGEE. CDR3: CASSKRGQGASEQYF. CDR3 nucleotides: TGTGCCAGCAGCAAAAGGGGACAGGGGGCTTCCGAGCAGTACTTC.

The J gene is TRBJ2-7, the V gene TRBV5-1; D gene uncertain. V shed 0 bases and J shed 3 bases, with 4 bases lying between them. CDR1 and CDR2 (germline): SGHRS, YFSETQ. The CDR3 totals 12 residues. CDR3 amino acids: CASSLANYEQYF. In DNA form, the CDR3 reads TGCGCCAGCAGCTTGGCCAACTACGAGCAGTACTTC.

This rearrangement joins TRBV28 to TRBJ2-7; a weak D match, TRBD1 (6 bases). The CDR3 sequence is 14 residues long. Between the trimmed V and J ends, which lost 4 bases and 1 base, there was a span of 11 bases. Germline V gene sequence: CDR1 MDHEN, CDR2 SYDVKM. The CDR3 protein is CASSSLGQSYEQYF. The CDR3, as DNA: TGTGCCAGCAGTTCCCTCGGACAGTCCTACGAGCAGTACTTC.

The chain recombines TRBV15 with TRBJ2-7, with D unresolved. CDR1 is LNHNV, CDR2 YYDKDF, per germline (reference sequence). This CDR3 has 14 amino acids. With 0 bases removed from V and 4 bases from J, the gap between germline ends came to 10 bases. CDR3 protein: CATSRDSDLYEQYF. CDR3 sequence (DNA): TGTGCCACCAGCAGAGATTCAGACCTGTACGAGCAGTACTTC.